The T cell receptor beta chain described here comes from a study of T-cell memory formation after mild COVID-19. Whole-study context: TCR clusters largely stayed donor specific.

Broader study findings: Whether day 37 second-wave clones are SARS-CoV-2-specific was not confirmed. Some responding clones appeared in pre-infection memory, suggesting cross-reactive memory joined.

Germline V gene data show CDR1 as SGHKS and CDR2 as YYEKEE (reference sequence). The V segment lost 4 bases and the J segment 8 bases; nucleotides outside the gene matches: 8. This CDR3 region has 15 residues. About this clonotype: Its specificity is not known.

After 5'RACE with constant-segment primers, TCR alpha and TCR beta cDNA libraries carrying sample barcodes and UMIs were obtained. TCRdb analysed the 5' RACE reads with MiXCR anew, one entry per CDR3 protein. Seen here are roughly 130,000 distinct CDR3 sequences, about a sixth observed once, and the top ten hold 4.5% to 6.5%. The receptor was derived from a man aged 18 to 29 who had mild COVID-19 (a few samples of this study predate the infection). Cell type and time point are not known. The chain uses TRBV5-5 and TRBJ2-4, with 11 bases lining up with TRBD1. The sequencing sample was made of PBMCs or a T cell subset sorted from them (not recorded which). The CDR3 nucleotides are TGTGCCAGCAGCGCCCCCGGGACAGGGGGTGACATTCAGTACTTC. As protein: CASSAPGTGGDIQYF.